Sequencing of this TCR beta chain was carried out in a study of OX40 agonist ivuxolimab in advanced cancers. Blood got drawn at baseline, again on cycle 4 day 1, and then on cycle 7 day 1. Clones were sequenced by immunoSEQ multiplex PCR, and TCRdb holds only the in-frame ones, with some missing. The table lists some 35,000 clones, around nine tenths of them singletons, with approximately 10% in the top ten. The CDR3 is made up of 14 amino acids. V was clipped by 2 bases and J by 3 bases, with 8 bases between them. Germline loops: CDR1 MNHEY, CDR2 SVGAGI. The sequences come from CD4+ or CD8+ T cells sorted from blood, collected in a trial of the OX40 agonist ivuxolimab. The sequence derives from an adult with an advanced solid tumor such as melanoma, head and neck, liver or kidney cancer. V and J are TRBV6-5 and TRBJ1-5; D unclear. CDR3 protein: CASSYVSVNQPQHF. CDR3 in DNA: TGTGCCAGCAGTTACGTCAGCGTCAATCAGCCCCAGCATTTT.